Listed below are T cell receptor beta chains from one sample, sequenced in a study of Ad26.COV2.S vaccination and SARS-CoV-2 variants. Sequencing was performed with immunoSEQ multiplex PCR; in TCRdb, only in-frame clones are kept and a portion is missing. The sample gives around 140,000 clones, roughly 90% of which show up once; about 5% is in the top ten. Sequences were derived from peripheral blood, sampled after recovery from COVID-19. The origin of the receptors is a human donor who had recovered from COVID-19. Both conserved end residues are trimmed from each CDR3.

TRBV3-1/TRBV3-2,ASSPSGGGYGYT
TRBV7-2,ASSPPGQMETQY
TRBV9,ASSVVAGVQETQY
TRBV2,ASTQVTYNEQF
TRBV28,ASSPRTPPVGIQY
TRBV6-5,ASRGPEAF
TRBV4-3,ASSQLGVRTDTQY
TRBV18,ASSPRGLTGNTIY
TRBV12-3/TRBV12-4,ASSFNREYGYT
TRBV30,AWSSASNTEAF
TRBV28,ASSRSQRLRANTEAF
TRBV5-6,ASSFRGGQNTDTQY
TRBV6-2/TRBV6-3,ASSYDVLSTSGPYYNEQF
TRBV19,ASSSGVGSQETQY
TRBV4-3,ASRTTKGGANTGELF
TRBV9,ASSPDTLGGYT